This T cell receptor (beta chain) was sequenced during a study of T-cell memory formation after mild COVID-19. A few counts support this clonotype. Its matching antigen is unknown. Study results and limitations: That cross-reactive memory joined was suggested by some responding clones appearing in pre-infection memory.

After removal of 6 bases from V and 12 bases from J, the junction contained 7 bases not matched to a gene. CDR3 length: 12 amino acids. CDR1 and CDR2 (germline): MNHEY, SVGAGI. TCRdb processed the 5' RACE reads anew with MiXCR; each CDR3 protein has one entry. The data contain 310,000 or so distinct CDR3 sequences, roughly 15% of them seen just once; the ten biggest clones take up over 20%. The chain combines TRBV6-5 with TRBJ2-2; 7 bases match TRBD1. This receptor was identified in a man between 18 and 35 years old who had mild COVID-19 (a few samples of this study predate the infection). Cell type and time point are not known. Sample: PBMCs or a T cell subset sorted from them (not recorded which). In nucleotides, the CDR3 is TGTGCCAGCAGCCAAGGACAGGCCCAGCTGTTTTTT. It is translated as CASSQGQAQLFF.